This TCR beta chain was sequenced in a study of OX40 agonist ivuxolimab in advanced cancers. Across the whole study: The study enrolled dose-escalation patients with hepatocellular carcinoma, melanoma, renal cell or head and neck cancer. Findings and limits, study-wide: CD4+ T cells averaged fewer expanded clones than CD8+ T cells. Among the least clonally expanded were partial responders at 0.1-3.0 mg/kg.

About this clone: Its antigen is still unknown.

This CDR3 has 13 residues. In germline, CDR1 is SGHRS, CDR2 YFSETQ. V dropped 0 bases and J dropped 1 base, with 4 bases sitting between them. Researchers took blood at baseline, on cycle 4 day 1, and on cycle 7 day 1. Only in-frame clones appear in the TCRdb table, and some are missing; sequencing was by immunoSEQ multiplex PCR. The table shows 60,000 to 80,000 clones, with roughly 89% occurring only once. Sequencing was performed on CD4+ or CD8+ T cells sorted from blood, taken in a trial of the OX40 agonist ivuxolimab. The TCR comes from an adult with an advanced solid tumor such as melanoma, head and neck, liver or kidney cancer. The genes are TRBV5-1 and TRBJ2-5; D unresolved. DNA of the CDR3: TGCGCCAGCAGCTTGGAGGGCCAAGAGACCCAGTACTTC. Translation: CASSLEGQETQYF.